This entry lists 3 T cell receptor beta chains sequenced from one sample in a study of T cell responses to AZD1222 COVID-19 vaccine. The assay was immunoSEQ multiplex PCR, and TCRdb's table has in-frame clones only and misses some. The sample holds roughly 150,000 clones, around 90% seen once. The specimen was peripheral blood, collected 28 days after the second AZD1222 dose. All receptors come from an adult who received the AZD1222 COVID-19 vaccine.

V is TRBV12-5 and J is TRBJ1-1; 8 nucleotides line up with TRBD1. V trimming: 1 base; J trimming: 0 bases; junction bases outside the gene matches: 7. The CDR3 is made up of 17 amino acids. Germline V gives CDR1 LGHNT, CDR2 FRNRAP. Here the CDR3 DNA reads TGTGCTAGTGGTTTGGCCATTTCAGGGGGCTTGAACACTGAAGCTTTCTTT. Translated, it gives CASGLAISGGLNTEAFF.

Comment on this clone: Germline and junction disagree at one end, which may indicate a read error. This rearrangement joins TRBV7-7 to TRBJ2-5; D is ambiguous. Germline lookup yields CDR1 SSHAT and CDR2 FNYEAQ (reference sequence). The CDR3 covers 13 residues. This CDR3 is CASSQGVQETQYF. In DNA, the CDR3 is TGTGCTAGCAGCCAAGGAGTCCAAGAGACCCAGTACTTC.

CDR3 DNA sequence: TGTGCCAGCACAGACTACTACGAGCAGTACTTC. Translated, it gives CASTDYYEQYF. The chain couples TRBV12-3 or TRBV12-4 to TRBJ2-7, with D possibly being TRBD2 (5 bases). This CDR3 has 11 residues. V was clipped by 7 bases and J by 3 bases, with 7 bases between them.